This is a list of T cell receptor beta chains from one sample in a study of blood T cell repertoires in COVID-19. The data were produced by immunoSEQ multiplex PCR, yet TCRdb's version contains in-frame clones alone and is incomplete. Among some 150,000 clones, around 90% were seen once, and the ten largest hold around 4.6%. The material sequenced was peripheral blood. All receptors derive from an older woman with active or convalescent COVID-19. Each CDR3 is given without its conserved first and last residue. Each record gives: J gene, V gene, CDR3 length, clone size, CDR3 protein. Clone size is stated in some rows and not others, as once, few, many or a class when expanded.

>TRBJ2-5|TRBV2|11|.
ASGLASRETQY
>TRBJ1-2|TRBV12-3/TRBV12-4|11|.
ASSLGQIYGYT
>TRBJ2-5|TRBV3-1/TRBV3-2|13|.
ASRQTGIRQETQY
>TRBJ2-1|TRBV25-1|14|.
ASSDGGGLSYNEQF
>TRBJ2-1|TRBV7-2|14|.
ASSLVSSGGYNEQF
>TRBJ1-1|TRBV6-2/TRBV6-3|11|.
ASSLDSNTEAF
>TRBJ1-2|TRBV5-4|12|.
ASSSAQGRYGYT
>TRBJ2-1|TRBV29-1|10|few
SVGTGNPEQF
>TRBJ2-7|TRBV5-8|12|.
ASSLGTSSHEQY
>TRBJ2-1|TRBV7-8|11|.
ASSLRLAHEQF
>TRBJ2-2|TRBV5-1|15|.
ASSLGWDRGETGELF
>TRBJ1-2|TRBV10-3|13|.
AISERQGFDYGYT
>TRBJ2-3|TRBV10-3|13|.
ATGRDRGRTDTQY
>TRBJ2-3|TRBV27|13|.
ASSWRGGTADTQY
>TRBJ1-5|TRBV7-2|13|.
ASSLDAGGIQPQH
>TRBJ2-1|TRBV7-9|14|once
ASSRKAMWSPNEQF
>TRBJ2-7|TRBV5-1|12|.
ASTLGQGTYEQY
>TRBJ1-1|TRBV4-3|15|.
ASSQDVYASSNTEAF
>TRBJ2-3|TRBV9|14|.
ASSVTRDRGTDTQY
>TRBJ2-5|TRBV19|10|.
ASASTPETQY
>TRBJ2-3|TRBV4-1|17|.
ASSQHPRAGGWGTDTQY
>TRBJ1-2|TRBV6-2/TRBV6-3|12|.
ASSYRGPGYGYT
>TRBJ1-5|TRBV6-5|11|.
ASRRDWGQPQH
>TRBJ1-5|TRBV6-2/TRBV6-3|11|few
ASSTDGNQPQH
>TRBJ2-2|TRBV7-8|16|many
ASSDSRNRGTSAGELF
>TRBJ1-2|TRBV5-8|11|.
ASSLEPGDGYT
>TRBJ2-1|TRBV11-2|9|once
ASSWSGVQF
>TRBJ1-1|TRBV19|13|.
ASSHNRGGNTEAF
>TRBJ1-2|TRBV10-3|13|few
ATVEGQEANYGYT
>TRBJ1-1|TRBV18|12|.
ASSPRGVNTEAF
>TRBJ1-3|TRBV4-3|14|.
ASSQDTGGTGNTIY
>TRBJ1-2|TRBV19|12|.
ASSLPRANYGYT
>TRBJ1-1|TRBV5-5|15|.
ASSVTGAEPMNTEAF
>TRBJ1-5|TRBV2|11|.
ASSLQGNQPQH
>TRBJ2-3|TRBV30|12|.
AWSPLGGPDTQY
>TRBJ2-2|TRBV10-1|12|.
ASSEFWNTGELF
>TRBJ1-2|TRBV30|10|.
AWRQGNYGYT
>TRBJ1-1|TRBV10-3|13|few
AISESDRANTEAF
>TRBJ1-2|TRBV3-1/TRBV3-2|11|.
ASSQEAGVGYT
>TRBJ1-6|TRBV6-5|13|.
ASRSDSSYNSPLH
>TRBJ2-4|TRBV7-3|13|.
ASRSGTGGENIQY
>TRBJ2-2|TRBV9|16|.
ASSVARAGGLNTGELF
>TRBJ2-3|TRBV9|15|.
ASSVSSLGQGTDTQY
>TRBJ1-6|TRBV3-1/TRBV3-2|11|.
ASSHGDSSPLH
>TRBJ2-7|TRBV28|12|.
ASMNSPIPAEQY
>TRBJ2-7|TRBV5-1|12|.
ASSFATGMKEQY
>TRBJ2-7|TRBV6-5|13|.
ASSYDRGSGYEQY
>TRBJ2-5|TRBV5-5|13|.
ASSTAGTNQETQY
>TRBJ1-2|TRBV29-1|9|.
SVGRGIGYT